This T cell receptor beta chain originates from a study of OX40 agonist ivuxolimab in advanced cancers. Assay used: immunoSEQ multiplex PCR; TCRdb lists only in-frame clones, some missing. The data contain 96,000 or so clones, roughly four fifths of them singletons. Of note for this clone: Its antigen is undetermined.

General study results and limits: CD8+ T cells (on average) carried more expanded clones than CD4+ T cells.

CDR3 length: 13 residues. Germline values: CDR1 SGHVS, CDR2 FQNEAQ. The V and J ends lost 6 bases and 5 bases respectively, with 13 bases between them. This clonotype originated in an adult with an advanced solid tumor such as melanoma, head and neck, liver or kidney cancer. The rearrangement uses TRBV7-8 and TRBJ1-2; D uncertain. The starting material was CD4+ or CD8+ T cells sorted from blood, obtained in a trial of the OX40 agonist ivuxolimab. In DNA form, the CDR3 reads TGTGCCAGCAGTGACGCCCCTGGGTATGGCTACACCTTC. This translates into CASSDAPGYGYTF.